The clone carrying this T cell receptor beta chain was detected many times. Each cDNA molecule carried a unique molecular identifier. TCRdb recomputed calls from the 5' RACE reads with MiXCR, one row per CDR3 protein. This repertoire shows approximately 37,000 distinct CDR3 sequences, around 4.5% found once; its top ten account for about 5%. CDR1 and CDR2 from the germline V gene are MNHNS and SASEGT. The CDR3 runs 12 residues. Losses at the gene ends were 7 bases for V and 4 bases for J; bases not matched to a gene: 1. This sample stems from a study of early T cells in non-severe SARS-CoV-2 infection. On the study more broadly: Chains were unpaired, as sequencing was done on bulk RNA from unsorted whole blood.

This sequence originates from an adult who was a healthcare worker with PCR-confirmed SARS-CoV-2 infection or an uninfected control (not recorded which). The sequencing sample was made of whole blood. V and J are TRBV6-1 and TRBJ2-3; 8 nucleotides agree with TRBD1. The CDR3 nucleotides read TGTGCCAGCAAGGACAGGGCAGATACGCAGTATTTT. Its protein product is CASKDRADTQYF.